The 21 T cell receptor beta chains listed next were all sequenced from one sample in a study of cytomegalovirus exposure and HLA in healthy donors. The PCR made use of 60 Vbeta and 13 Jbeta primers. Method: immunoSEQ multiplex PCR; TCRdb's copy keeps in-frame clones and lacks some. The table for this sample gives about 25,000 clones. The sequencing input was PBMCs. The receptors shown here come from a male donor in good health and CMV-seropositive.

The rearrangement joins TRBV11-1 to TRBJ2-2; TRBD1 matches at 9 bases. The CDR3 totals 18 residues. CDR1 is SGHAT and CDR2 is FQDESV in the germline V gene (reference sequence). The trim removed 3 bases at V and 1 base at J, leaving 9 bases unmatched. The CDR3 here is CASSLGPGQGWNTGELFF. The CDR3 DNA reads TGTGCCAGCAGCTTGGGGCCGGGACAGGGTTGGAACACCGGGGAGCTGTTTTTT.

CDR3: CASSPGQLNYEQYF. As DNA, the CDR3 is TGTGCCAGCTCACCGGGACAGTTAAACTACGAGCAGTACTTC. V usage is TRBV18 and J usage is TRBJ2-7; TRBD1 matches 7 bases. The V segment lost 3 bases and the J segment 3 bases; nucleotides outside the gene matches: 5. This CDR3 contains 14 residues. Germline loops: CDR1 KGHSH, CDR2 LQKENI.

The V gene is TRBV30, the J gene TRBJ2-7; 8 bases are shared with TRBD1. This CDR3 has 14 residues. The V gene's germline CDR1 is GTSNPN and CDR2 SVGIG (reference sequence). J was trimmed by 4 bases and V by 8 bases; bases with no gene match: 13. CDR3 residues: CAGRLQGAEYEQYF. The CDR3 DNA is TGTGCCGGAAGACTCCAGGGGGCCGAGTACGAGCAGTACTTC.

The chain recombines TRBV11-2 with TRBJ1-4; 7 bases line up with TRBD1. V shed 6 bases and J 5 bases; nucleotides not matched to a gene: 6. This CDR3 spans 14 amino acids. Germline values: CDR1 SGHAT, CDR2 FQNNGV. The CDR3 DNA reads as TGTGCCAGCAGGTCCGGGACAGCCAATGAAAAACTGTTTTTT. Translated: CASRSGTANEKLFF.

The V and J genes are TRBV4-1 and TRBJ2-7; D possibly corresponds to TRBD1 (5 bases). This CDR3 spans 15 amino acids. Germline CDR1 is MGHRA and CDR2 is YSYEKL. The ends were cut back, 1 base at V and 2 bases at J, with 12 bases in the middle. CDR3 nucleotides: TGCGCCAGCAGCCAAGGATTCGCAGGGACCTACGAGCAGTACTTC. This translates into CASSQGFAGTYEQYF.

Points on this clone: Germline is not matched at one junction end, which may reflect a read error. This chain connects TRBV5-1 to TRBJ1-2, with TRBD1 identical over 7 bases. Germline V gene sequence: CDR1 SGHRS, CDR2 YFSETQ. The CDR3 length is 11 residues. The CDR3 protein is CASSQKGTVSF. In DNA, the CDR3 is TGCGCCAGCAGCCAGAAAGGGACAGTATCCTTC.

The chain employs TRBV30 and TRBJ2-7; 9 bases align to TRBD1. With V trimmed by 0 bases and J by 1 base, 4 bases remained unmatched. From germline, CDR1 is GTSNPN and CDR2 SVGIG (reference sequence). The CDR3 is 15 amino acids. CDR3 loop: CAWSVWDRASYEQYF. The CDR3 DNA reads TGTGCCTGGAGTGTTTGGGACAGGGCGTCCTACGAGCAGTACTTC.

The chain uses TRBV7-9 and TRBJ2-2; maybe TRBD1 (6 bases). Trimming removed 4 bases at V and 5 bases at J, with 11 bases between. The CDR3 extends over 14 amino acids. From germline, CDR1 is SEHNR and CDR2 FQNEAQ (reference sequence). The CDR3 DNA follows: TGTGCCAGCAGCTCCCAGGGGTGGACCGGGGAGCTGTTTTTT. Translated: CASSSQGWTGELFF.

The chain has TRBV28 and TRBJ1-5; no clear D. The germline V and J ends were trimmed by 2 bases and 0 bases, with 8 bases remaining between them. From germline, CDR1 is MDHEN and CDR2 SYDVKM. The CDR3 spans 15 residues. CDR3 loop: CASSLSHYSNQPQHF. The CDR3 DNA follows: TGTGCCAGCAGTTTAAGCCATTATAGCAATCAGCCCCAGCATTTT.

The chain combines TRBV5-4 with TRBJ1-2; 7 nucleotides match TRBD1. This CDR3 contains 13 residues. The germline CDR1 and CDR2 sequences are SGHNT and YYREEE (reference sequence). V shed 4 bases, J shed 5 bases, and the junction held 5 bases outside the gene matches. For the CDR3, the DNA is TGTGCCAGCAGCCACCAGGGGGGTTATGGCTACACCTTC. It translates to CASSHQGGYGYTF.

The V and J genes are TRBV29-1 and TRBJ1-1, with 7 bases aligning to TRBD1. The V gene's germline CDR1 is SQVTM and CDR2 ANQGSEA. J lost 2 bases, V lost 3 bases, and 9 bases had no gene match. The CDR3 is made up of 15 amino acids. CDR3 in DNA: TGCAGCGTTGAGGGGACAGCATTTACTAACACTGAAGCTTTCTTT. Its translation is CSVEGTAFTNTEAFF.

The chain couples TRBV7-9 to TRBJ2-5, with 10 nucleotides matching TRBD2. V was pared by 1 base and J by 4 bases, with 9 bases of the junction left unmatched. Germline V CDR1 and CDR2: SEHNR, FQNEAQ (reference sequence). This CDR3 region has 17 residues. The CDR3 DNA follows: TGTGCCAGCAGCTTAGGGCTAGCGGGGGAATGGAGAGAGACCCAGTACTTC. It codes for CASSLGLAGEWRETQYF. The complete variable domain, with remaining parts taken from reference TRBV7-9 and TRBJ2-5, reads DTGVSQNPRHKITKRGQNVTFRCDPISEHNRLYWYRQTLGQGPEFLTYFQNEAQLEKSRLLSDRFSAERPKGSFSTLEIQRTEQGDSAMYLCASSLGLAGEWRETQYFGPGTRLLVL.

The chain has TRBV30 and TRBJ1-1; D call uncertain. V was cut by 2 bases and J by 1 base, with 8 bases left in between. Germline CDR1 reads GTSNPN; CDR2 reads SVGIG (reference sequence). The CDR3 is 13 amino acids. The chain's CDR3 is CAWSLYRNTEAFF. For the CDR3, the DNA is TGTGCCTGGAGTCTATACAGGAACACTGAAGCTTTCTTT.

This rearrangement joins TRBV19 to TRBJ1-1; D is unresolved. Germline CDR1 reads LNHDA; CDR2 reads SQIVND (reference sequence). The CDR3 is made up of 14 amino acids. Deletions cut 2 bases from V and 1 base from J, with 8 bases between. For the CDR3, the DNA is TGTGCCAGTAGTATACGAGGGCGGAACACTGAAGCTTTCTTT. Amino acids: CASSIRGRNTEAFF.

This chain links TRBV30 with TRBJ1-4, with 10 bases identical to TRBD1. Germline V gives CDR1 GTSNPN, CDR2 SVGIG (reference sequence). The CDR3 runs 15 residues. Germline trimming cut 3 bases from V and 2 bases from J; bases unmatched to any gene: 3. CDR3 residues: CAWRDRGKTNEKLFF. DNA for the CDR3: TGTGCCTGGAGGGACAGGGGGAAGACTAATGAAAAACTGTTTTTT.

The chain recombines TRBV7-6 with TRBJ2-3, with D possibly being TRBD1 (5 bases). This CDR3 contains 14 residues. The V end lost 1 base, the J end lost 5 bases, and 10 bases lay between the germline ends. Germline CDR1 and CDR2: SGHVS and FNYEAQ. CDR3 loop: CASSLGAGQDTQYF. Written as DNA, the CDR3 is TGTGCCAGCAGCTTAGGGGCAGGGCAAGATACGCAGTATTTT. The full variable domain, in which reference TRBV7-6 and TRBJ2-3 provide the parts outside the CDR3, is GAGVSQSPRYKVTKRGQDVALRCDPISGHVSLYWYRQALGQGPEFLTYFNYEAQQDKSGLPNDRFSAERPEGSISTLTIQRTEQRDSAMYRCASSLGAGQDTQYFGPGTRLTVL.

This chain joins TRBV29-1 and TRBJ2-5; TRBD1 matches at 7 bases. Germline loops: CDR1 SQVTM, CDR2 ANQGSEA. V shed 6 bases, J shed 2 bases, and the junction held 6 bases outside the gene matches. The CDR3 covers 13 residues. CDR3 DNA: TGCAGCGTAGGGGACAGACCACAAGAGACCCAGTACTTC. The encoded protein is CSVGDRPQETQYF.

The chain combines TRBV14 with TRBJ1-1, with 8 bases identical to TRBD1. The junction had 7 bases not matched to a gene; V was cut back by 4 bases and J by 3 bases. The CDR3 contains 15 residues. CDR1 and CDR2 from the germline V gene are SGHDN and FVKESK. The CDR3 DNA is TGTGCCAGCAGCCCCCGGACAGGGTGGGACACTGAAGCTTTCTTT. This codes for CASSPRTGWDTEAFF.

The chain combines TRBV10-3 with TRBJ1-5, with D perhaps matching TRBD1 (6 bases). CDR1 and CDR2 (germline): ENHRY, SYGVKD. The length of the CDR3 is 12 residues. Trimming shortened V by 7 bases and J by 7 bases, and 11 bases separated the two germline ends. This chain's CDR3 is CAINRVEQPQHF. In nucleotides, the CDR3 is TGTGCCATCAACAGGGTGGAACAGCCCCAGCATTTT.

The V gene is TRBV6-1, the J gene TRBJ2-6; TRBD1 agrees at 8 bases. From germline, CDR1 is MNHNS and CDR2 SASEGT. There are 15 residues in the CDR3. V was pared by 7 bases and J by 4 bases, with 6 bases of the junction left unmatched. This CDR3 is CASTGQVSGANVLTF. The CDR3 nucleotides read TGTGCCAGCACGGGACAGGTGTCGGGGGCCAACGTCCTGACTTTC.

V gene TRBV29-1 combines with J gene TRBJ1-2, with a possible D match to TRBD1 (6 bases). The CDR3 length is 12 residues. Deletions cut 6 bases from V and 6 bases from J, with 14 bases between. CDR1 is SQVTM and CDR2 is ANQGSEA in the germline V gene. DNA of the CDR3: TGCAGCGTGGGGGCCTTAACGGATGGCTACACCTTC. This gives the protein CSVGALTDGYTF.